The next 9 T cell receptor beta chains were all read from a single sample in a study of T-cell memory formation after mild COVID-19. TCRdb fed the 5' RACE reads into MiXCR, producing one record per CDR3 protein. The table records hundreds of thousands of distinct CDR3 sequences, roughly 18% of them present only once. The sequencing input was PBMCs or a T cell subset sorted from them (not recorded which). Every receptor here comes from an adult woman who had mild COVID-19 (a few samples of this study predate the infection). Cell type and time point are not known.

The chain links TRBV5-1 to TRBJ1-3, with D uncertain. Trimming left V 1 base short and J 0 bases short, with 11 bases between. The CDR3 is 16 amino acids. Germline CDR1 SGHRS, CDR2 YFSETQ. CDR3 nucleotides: TGCGCCAGCAGCTTGTTGACGGGGATCTCTGGAAACACCATATATTTT. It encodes CASSLLTGISGNTIYF.

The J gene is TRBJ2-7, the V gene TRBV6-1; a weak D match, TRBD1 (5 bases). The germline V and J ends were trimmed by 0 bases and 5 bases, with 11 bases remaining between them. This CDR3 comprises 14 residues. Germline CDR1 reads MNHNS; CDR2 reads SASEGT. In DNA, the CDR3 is TGTGCCAGCAGTGAAGCGCTCAGGGTGCACGAGCAGTACTTC. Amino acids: CASSEALRVHEQYF.

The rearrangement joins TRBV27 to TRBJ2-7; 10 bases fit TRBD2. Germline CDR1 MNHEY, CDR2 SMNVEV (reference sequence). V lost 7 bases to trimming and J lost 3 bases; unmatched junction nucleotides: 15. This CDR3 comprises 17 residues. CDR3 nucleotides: TGTGCCAGCATGTGGCTAGCGGGAGTTGAGGGGCACTACGAGCAGTACTTC. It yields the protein CASMWLAGVEGHYEQYF.

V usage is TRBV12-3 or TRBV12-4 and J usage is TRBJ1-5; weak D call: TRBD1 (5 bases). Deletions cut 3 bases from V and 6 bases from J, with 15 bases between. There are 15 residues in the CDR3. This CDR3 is CASSLHGTAPQPQHF. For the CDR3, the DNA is TGTGCCAGCAGTTTGCACGGGACCGCCCCTCAGCCCCAGCATTTT.

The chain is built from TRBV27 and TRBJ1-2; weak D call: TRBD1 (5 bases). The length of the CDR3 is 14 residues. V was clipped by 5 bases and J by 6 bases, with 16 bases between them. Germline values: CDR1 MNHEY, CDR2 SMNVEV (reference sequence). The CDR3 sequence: CASSRGIQGHGYTF. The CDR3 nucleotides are TGTGCCAGCAGTCGGGGCATCCAGGGCCATGGCTACACCTTC.

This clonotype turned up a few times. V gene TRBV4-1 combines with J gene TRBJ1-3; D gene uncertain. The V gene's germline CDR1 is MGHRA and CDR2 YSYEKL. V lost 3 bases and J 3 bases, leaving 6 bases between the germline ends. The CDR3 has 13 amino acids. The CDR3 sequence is CASSQESGNTIYF. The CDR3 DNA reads TGCGCCAGCAGCCAGGAAAGTGGAAACACCATATATTTT.

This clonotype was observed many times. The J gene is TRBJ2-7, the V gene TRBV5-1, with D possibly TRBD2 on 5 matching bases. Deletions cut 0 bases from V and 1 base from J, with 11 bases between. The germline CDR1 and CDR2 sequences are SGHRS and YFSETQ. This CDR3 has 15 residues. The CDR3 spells CASSLGQGGSYEQYF. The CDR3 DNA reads TGCGCCAGCAGCTTGGGGCAAGGCGGGTCCTACGAGCAGTACTTC.

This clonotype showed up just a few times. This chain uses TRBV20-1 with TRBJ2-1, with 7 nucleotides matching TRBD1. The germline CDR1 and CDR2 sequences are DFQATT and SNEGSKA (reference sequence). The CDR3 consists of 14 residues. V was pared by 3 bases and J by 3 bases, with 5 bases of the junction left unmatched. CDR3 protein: CSAREGTDYNEQFF. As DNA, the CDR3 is TGCAGTGCTAGGGAAGGGACAGACTACAATGAGCAGTTCTTC.

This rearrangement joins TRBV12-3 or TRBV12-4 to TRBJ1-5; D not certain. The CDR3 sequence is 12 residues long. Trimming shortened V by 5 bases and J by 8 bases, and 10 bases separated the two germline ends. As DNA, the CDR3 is TGTGCCAGCAGTGGATCATTGGAGCCCCAGCATTTT. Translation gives CASSGSLEPQHF.